This T cell receptor (beta chain) originates from a study of CD8+CD57+ T cells in acquired aplastic anemia. Genomic DNA, serving as template, underwent TCR beta VDJ and CDR3 profiling. Via MiXCR, TCRdb re-called the reads, giving one row per CDR3 protein. Among 150,000 to 180,000 distinct CDR3 sequences listed, roughly 54% were seen once. Regarding this clonotype: Antigen specificity is unknown. This may stem from a read error, because a much larger clone lies one nucleotide away.

An expansion of CD8+CD57+ cells by flow cytometry had been shown in patients chosen for sequencing. Study conclusions and caveats: More than 25 was the count of CD8+ CDR3 sequences that patients shared with controls.

Specimen: sorted CD4+, CD8+, or CD8+CD57+ T cells (not recorded which) from PBMCs. The clonotype was recovered from a human donor with aplastic anemia.

CDR3 protein: CASSPSDRVISEQFF. CDR3 bases: TGTGCCAGCAGCCCTTCGGACAGGGTTATCAGTGAGCAGTTCTTC. This sequence joins TRBV4-2 and TRBJ2-1, with 8 bases lining up with TRBD1. J was trimmed by 9 bases and V by 4 bases; bases with no gene match: 11. CDR3 length equals 15 residues. Germline assignment: CDR1 LGHNA and CDR2 YNFKEQ.